These T cell receptor beta chains were read from a single sample in a study of CD4+ T cells in melanoma. Assay: immunoSEQ multiplex PCR; the TCRdb copy retains only in-frame clones and omits some. The repertoire holds about 140,000 clones, with around 90% as singletons. The source of these receptors is a human donor with melanoma. Each CDR3 is given with its conserved first and last residue. Fields, in order: V gene, J gene, D gene, clone size, CDR3 DNA, CDR3 protein. D genes are given only for firm matches. Not all rows give a size; the values are once, few, many and, for expanded clones, a class.

>TRBV9|TRBJ2-1|TRBD2|-
TGTGCCAGCAGCGTAGACGCGGGGGGGCCGTTCAATGAGCAGTTCTTC
CASSVDAGGPFNEQFF
>TRBV7-9|TRBJ2-3|-|-
TGTGCCAGCAGCTTAGAGCCGTCCCGGGATACGCAGTATTTT
CASSLEPSRDTQYF
>TRBV27|TRBJ1-2|-|-
TGTGCCAGCCGGAGGGGGGCCCACTATGGCTACACCTTC
CASRRGAHYGYTF
>TRBV7-6|TRBJ2-2|-|-
TGTGCCAGCAGCTCACTAGCCCCTGGGGCTACCGGGGAGCTGTTTTTT
CASSSLAPGATGELFF
>TRBV29-1|TRBJ1-1|-|-
TGCAGCGTTGTAGGGCAGATGAACACTGAAGCTTTCTTT
CSVVGQMNTEAFF
>TRBV6-1|TRBJ2-7|-|-
TGTGCCAGCAGTGCCGGGCCTAACTACGAGCAGTACTTC
CASSAGPNYEQYF
>TRBV18|TRBJ1-5|-|few
TGTGCCAGCTCACCCGGACAGCAGCAGCCCCAGCATTTT
CASSPGQQQPQHF
>TRBV7-9|TRBJ2-7|-|-
TGTGCCAGCAGCCCGGGACTTAACTACGAGCAGTACTTC
CASSPGLNYEQYF
>TRBV6-5|TRBJ1-5|-|-
TGTGCCAGCACGAAAGGGTTCGATCAGCCCCAGCATTTT
CASTKGFDQPQHF
>TRBV30|TRBJ1-1|-|-
TGTGCCTGGAGTGTGGTGGGCAGTGAAGCTTTCTTT
CAWSVVGSEAFF
>TRBV7-8|TRBJ1-5|TRBD1|-
TGTGCCAGCAGCTTATTCCCCACAGGGGAGCAGCCCCAGCATTTT
CASSLFPTGEQPQHF
>TRBV5-6|TRBJ2-1|-|-
TGTGCCAGCAGCTTGGGGCTAGCGAATGAGCAGTTCTTC
CASSLGLANEQFF
>TRBV30|TRBJ2-1|TRBD1|-
TGTGCCCGAACGGACAGGTACAATGAGCAGTTCTTC
CARTDRYNEQFF
>TRBV5-6|TRBJ1-2|TRBD1|-
TGTGCCAGCAGCCAACGGACAGGGTTGTATGGCTACACCTTC
CASSQRTGLYGYTF
>TRBV7-9|TRBJ2-3|TRBD1|once
TGTGCCAGCAGCCCACGGTGGCAGGGGGCCCAGTCGGATACGCAGTATTTT
CASSPRWQGAQSDTQYF
>TRBV27|TRBJ1-6|-|-
TGTGCCAGCAGTTTAGTCAGCCTGAACCCCGGGACACCCCTCCACTTT
CASSLVSLNPGTPLHF
>TRBV19|TRBJ1-1|-|-
TGTGCCAGTAGTATTTGGGGGGTCGGTTTCACTGAAGCTTTCTTT
CASSIWGVGFTEAFF
>TRBV19|TRBJ1-5|TRBD1|once
TGTGCCAGTAGTCCCAGGGGGCCTCAGCCCCAGCATTTT
CASSPRGPQPQHF
>TRBV30|TRBJ1-1|-|few
TGTGCCTGGAGTGTAGATGTCAGCGGGACTGAAGCTTTCTTT
CAWSVDVSGTEAFF
>TRBV5-1|TRBJ2-1|TRBD2|-
TGCGCCAGCAGCTTGGGGACGGGGGGGCCCAATGAGCAGTTCTTC
CASSLGTGGPNEQFF
>TRBV6-5|TRBJ2-7|TRBD1|-
TGTGCCAGCAGTTACTCGACCCTTCGACAGGGCTACGAGCAGTACTTC
CASSYSTLRQGYEQYF
>TRBV6-6|TRBJ1-6|TRBD1|-
TGTGCCAGCGCCCCCGGGACAGGGACGTCACCCCTCCACTTT
CASAPGTGTSPLHF
>TRBV11-2|TRBJ1-2|-|-
TGTGCCAGCAGCACATGGCTAAGGGATGGCTACACCTTC
CASSTWLRDGYTF
>TRBV6-6|TRBJ2-3|-|-
TGTGCCAGCAGTGCGGGACCGGGGACCACAGATACGCAGTATTTT
CASSAGPGTTDTQYF
>TRBV10-1|TRBJ1-1|TRBD1|-
TGCGCCAGCTTACCACCAATTCAGGGGGACGAGGACACTGAAGCTTTCTTT
CASLPPIQGDEDTEAFF
>TRBV5-8|TRBJ2-1|TRBD2|-
TGTGCCAGCAGCTTTTTGCGGACTAGCGGGGGGGCCAGGGAGCAGTTCTTC
CASSFLRTSGGAREQFF
>TRBV18|TRBJ2-7|TRBD1|once
TGTGCCAGCTCACCGGACAGGACAGGCTCCTACGAGCAGTACTTC
CASSPDRTGSYEQYF
>TRBV4-1|TRBJ2-5|TRBD1|once
TGCGCCAGCAGTCGTGACAGGGAAGAGACCCAGTACTTC
CASSRDREETQYF
>TRBV6-1|TRBJ2-3|-|-
TGTGCCAGCAGTGATTGGGGGGACGGCACAGATACGCAGTATTTT
CASSDWGDGTDTQYF
>TRBV7-8|TRBJ2-7|-|-
TGTGCCAGCAGCTTCTTACAGGGTTTGGGGCTCGAGCAGTACTTC
CASSFLQGLGLEQYF
>TRBV6-1|TRBJ2-7|-|few
TGTGCCAGCAGTGAAGCGCTTTCGGGCGGATCCTACGAGCAGTACTTC
CASSEALSGGSYEQYF
>TRBV11-2|TRBJ2-3|-|once
TGTGCCAGCAGCTTAATCCCGAGCCGACATACGCAGTATTTT
CASSLIPSRHTQYF
>TRBV5-6|TRBJ2-7|TRBD2|-
TGTGCCAGCAGCTTCGAACTAGCGGCCTACGAGCAGTACTTC
CASSFELAAYEQYF
>TRBV6-5|TRBJ2-3|TRBD2|-
TGTGCCAGCAGTTACTCGTCTAGCGGAAGCACAGATACGCAGTATTTT
CASSYSSSGSTDTQYF
>TRBV4-2|TRBJ1-2|-|-
TGTGCCAGCAGCCAAGTTTATCGCCTCGACTTC
CASSQVYRLDF
>TRBV4-1|TRBJ2-1|TRBD1|-
TGCGCCAGCAGCCAAGGTCCTACAGGGGGCTCGGGACAAGATGAGCAGTTCTTC
CASSQGPTGGSGQDEQFF
>TRBV11-2|TRBJ2-7|-|-
TGTGCCAGCAGCTTTGTAGGGAGGTACGAGCAGTACTTC
CASSFVGRYEQYF
>TRBV5-1|TRBJ1-1|TRBD1|-
TGCGCCAGCAGCTTGGGGACAGGGGGGCTAAACACTGAAGCTTTCTTT
CASSLGTGGLNTEAFF
>TRBV30|TRBJ1-1|-|-
TGTGCCTGGAGTAGGGACGGGTTCACTGAAGCTTTCTTT
CAWSRDGFTEAFF
>TRBV27|TRBJ1-6|TRBD1|once
TGTGCCAGCAGTCGAATCGGACAGGGAAGGAATAATTCACCCCTCCACTTT
CASSRIGQGRNNSPLHF
>TRBV2|TRBJ1-6|-|-
TGTGCCAGCCGTCGGGCAGGCTCCTATAATTCACCCCTCCACTTT
CASRRAGSYNSPLHF
>TRBV29-1|TRBJ2-7|-|-
TGCAGCGTTGTGGCCCCCCCTCTTCTCGAGCAGTACTTC
CSVVAPPLLEQYF
>TRBV7-2|TRBJ2-1|-|-
TGTGCCAGCAGCTTAATGACAGGCCCCTACAATGAGCAGTTCTTC
CASSLMTGPYNEQFF
>TRBV7-2|TRBJ1-6|-|once
TGTGCCAGCAGCTTAGACGTGACAAGACATAATTCACCCCTCCACTTT
CASSLDVTRHNSPLHF
>TRBV18|TRBJ1-1|-|-
TGTGCCAGCTCACCAAGAGCGGACGGGCCTGAAGCTTTCTTT
CASSPRADGPEAFF
>TRBV7-8|TRBJ1-2|TRBD1|-
TGTGCCAGCAGGTTGCCGGGACAGGGGGCGGGCTACACCTTC
CASRLPGQGAGYTF
>TRBV7-2|TRBJ1-4|-|once
TGTGCCAGCAGCTTAGTAGGGGCTTATGAAAAACTGTTTTTT
CASSLVGAYEKLFF
>TRBV5-1|TRBJ2-5|-|once
TGCGCCAGCAGCTTCCAGGCAGCCCAGTACTTC
CASSFQAAQYF